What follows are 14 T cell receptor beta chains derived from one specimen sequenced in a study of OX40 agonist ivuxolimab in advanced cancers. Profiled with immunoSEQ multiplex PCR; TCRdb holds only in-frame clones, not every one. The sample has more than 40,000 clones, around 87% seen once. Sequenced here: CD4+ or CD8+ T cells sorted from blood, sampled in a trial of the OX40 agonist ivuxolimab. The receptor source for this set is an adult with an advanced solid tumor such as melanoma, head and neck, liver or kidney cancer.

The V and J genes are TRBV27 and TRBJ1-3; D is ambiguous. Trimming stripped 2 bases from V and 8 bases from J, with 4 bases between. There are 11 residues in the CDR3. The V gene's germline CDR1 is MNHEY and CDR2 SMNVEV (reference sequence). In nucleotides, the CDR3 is TGTGCCAGCAGTTTAGGGGACACCATATATTTT. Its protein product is CASSLGDTIYF.

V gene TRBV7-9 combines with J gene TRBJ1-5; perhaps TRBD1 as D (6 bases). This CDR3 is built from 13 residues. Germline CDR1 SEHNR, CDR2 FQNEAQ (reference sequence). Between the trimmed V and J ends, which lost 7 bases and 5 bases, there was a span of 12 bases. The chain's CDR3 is CASNLGGHQPQHF. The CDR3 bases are TGTGCCAGCAACTTGGGGGGGCATCAGCCCCAGCATTTT.

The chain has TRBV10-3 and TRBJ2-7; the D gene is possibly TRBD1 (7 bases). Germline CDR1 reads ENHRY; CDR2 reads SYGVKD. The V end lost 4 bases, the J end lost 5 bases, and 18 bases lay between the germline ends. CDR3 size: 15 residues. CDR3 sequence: CAISARGAGVHEQYF. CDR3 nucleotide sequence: TGTGCCATCAGTGCCAGGGGGGCAGGGGTGCACGAGCAGTACTTC.

The CDR3 sequence: CASSIYPGTQNTEAFF. The CDR3 DNA sequence: TGTGCCAGCAGCATATACCCCGGGACACAGAACACTGAAGCTTTCTTT. V is TRBV11-2 and J is TRBJ1-1; perhaps TRBD1 as D (6 bases). The V gene's germline CDR1 is SGHAT and CDR2 FQNNGV. The CDR3 is 16 residues long. Trimming took off 5 bases at V and 1 base at J, with 17 bases between the two ends.

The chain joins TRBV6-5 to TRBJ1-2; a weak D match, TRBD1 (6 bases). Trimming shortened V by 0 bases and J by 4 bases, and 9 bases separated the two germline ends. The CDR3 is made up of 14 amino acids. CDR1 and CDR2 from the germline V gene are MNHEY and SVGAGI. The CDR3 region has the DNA TGTGCCAGCAGTTACTCGGCAGGGGCCTATGGCTACACCTTC. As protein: CASSYSAGAYGYTF.

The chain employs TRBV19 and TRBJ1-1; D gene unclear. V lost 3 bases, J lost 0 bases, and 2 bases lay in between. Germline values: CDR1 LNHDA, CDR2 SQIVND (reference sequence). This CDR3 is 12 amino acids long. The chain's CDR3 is CASSILNTEAFF. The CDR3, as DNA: TGTGCCAGTAGTATCCTGAACACTGAAGCTTTCTTT.

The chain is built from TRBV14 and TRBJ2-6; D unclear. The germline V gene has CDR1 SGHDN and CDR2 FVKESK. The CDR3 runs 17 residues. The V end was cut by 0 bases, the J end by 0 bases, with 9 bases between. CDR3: CASSQDRFSSGANVLTF. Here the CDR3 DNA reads TGTGCCAGCAGCCAAGATCGGTTTAGCTCTGGGGCCAACGTCCTGACTTTC. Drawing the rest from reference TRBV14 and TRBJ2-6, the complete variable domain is EAGVTQFPSHSVIEKGQTVTLRCDPISGHDNLYWYRRVMGKEIKFLLHFVKESKQDESGMPNNRFLAERTGGTYSTLKVQPAELEDSGVYFCASSQDRFSSGANVLTFGAGSRLTVL.

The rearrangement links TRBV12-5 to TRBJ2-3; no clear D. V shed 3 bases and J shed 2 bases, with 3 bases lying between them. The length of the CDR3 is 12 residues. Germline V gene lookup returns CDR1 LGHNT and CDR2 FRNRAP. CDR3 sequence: CASGFDTDTQYF. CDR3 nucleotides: TGTGCTAGTGGTTTTGACACAGATACGCAGTATTTT.

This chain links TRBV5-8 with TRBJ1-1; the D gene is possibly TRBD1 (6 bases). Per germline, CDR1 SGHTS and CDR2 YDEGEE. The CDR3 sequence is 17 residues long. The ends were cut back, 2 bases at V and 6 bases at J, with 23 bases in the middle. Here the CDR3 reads CASSLTGGAAFFPEAFF. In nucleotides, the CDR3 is TGTGCCAGCAGCTTAACGGGGGGCGCCGCTTTTTTCCCTGAAGCTTTCTTT. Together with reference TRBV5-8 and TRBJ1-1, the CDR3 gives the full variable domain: EAGVTQSPTHLIKTRGQQATLRCSPISGHTSVYWYQQALGLGLQFLLWYDEGEERNRGNFPPRFSGRQFPNYSSELNVNALELEDSALYLCASSLTGGAAFFPEAFFGQGTRLTVV.

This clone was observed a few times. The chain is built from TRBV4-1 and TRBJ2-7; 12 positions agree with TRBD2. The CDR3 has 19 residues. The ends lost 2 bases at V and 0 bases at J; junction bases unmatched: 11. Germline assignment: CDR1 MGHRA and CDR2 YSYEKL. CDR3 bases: TGCGCCAGCAGCCAATCTAGTTGGACTAGCGGGGTGGCCTCCTACGAGCAGTACTTC. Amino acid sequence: CASSQSSWTSGVASYEQYF.

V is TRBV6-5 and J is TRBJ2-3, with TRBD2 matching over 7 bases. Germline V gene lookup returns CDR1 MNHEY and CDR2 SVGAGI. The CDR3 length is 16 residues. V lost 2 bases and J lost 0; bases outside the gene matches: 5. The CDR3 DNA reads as TGTGCCAGCAGTTACGGGGCGGGAGCTAGCACAGATACGCAGTATTTT. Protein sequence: CASSYGAGASTDTQYF.

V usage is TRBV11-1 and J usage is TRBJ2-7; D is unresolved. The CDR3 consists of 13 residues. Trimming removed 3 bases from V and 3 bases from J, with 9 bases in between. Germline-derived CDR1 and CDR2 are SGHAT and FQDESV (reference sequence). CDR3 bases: TGTGCCAGCAGCTTCTATGGTGGCTACGAGCAGTACTTC. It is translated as CASSFYGGYEQYF.

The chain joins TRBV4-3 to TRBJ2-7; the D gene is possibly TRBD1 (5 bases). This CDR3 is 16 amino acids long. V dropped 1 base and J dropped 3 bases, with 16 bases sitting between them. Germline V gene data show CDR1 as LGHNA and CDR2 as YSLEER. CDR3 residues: CASSQGAGQELYEQYF. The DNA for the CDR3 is TGCGCCAGCAGCCAAGGTGCAGGGCAGGAGCTCTACGAGCAGTACTTC.

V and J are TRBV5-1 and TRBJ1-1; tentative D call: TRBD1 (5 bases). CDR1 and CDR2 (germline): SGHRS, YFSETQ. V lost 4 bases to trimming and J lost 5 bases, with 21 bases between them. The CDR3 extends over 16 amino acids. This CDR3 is CASSPSEGRLWTEAFF. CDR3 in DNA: TGCGCCAGCAGCCCTTCTGAGGGGCGGCTATGGACTGAAGCTTTCTTT.